These 3 T cell receptor beta chains share one sample of origin, sequenced in a study of early T cells in non-severe SARS-CoV-2 infection listed by TCRdb under 2021. Library preparation was by 5' RACE. For sequencing, a NextSeq 500 was employed. TCRdb passed the public sequencing reads through fastp at Q25 and MiXCR, retaining productive beta sequences. Rows with one shared CDR3 protein collapse into an entry with the most common genes and DNA. The sample records some 50,000 distinct CDR3 sequences, less than 9.5% of which are singletons. Of the sample, around 4% falls within the top ten clones. Sequencing used whole blood. These receptors were taken from an adult who was a healthcare worker with PCR-confirmed SARS-CoV-2 infection or an uninfected control (not recorded which).

This clonotype was counted many times. The chain uses TRBV7-2 and TRBJ2-3; no definite D call. The ends were cut back, 5 bases at V and 7 bases at J, with 16 bases in the middle. This CDR3 has 14 amino acids. Germline V gene sequence: CDR1 SGHTA, CDR2 FQGNSA. The CDR3: CASSPGPGVYTQYF. CDR3 bases: TGTGCCAGCAGCCCAGGCCCTGGGGTCTATACGCAGTATTTT.

This clonotype was recorded many times. The genes are TRBV28 and TRBJ1-4; D not certain. Germline V gene data show CDR1 as MDHEN and CDR2 as SYDVKM. Deletions cut 4 bases from V and 7 bases from J, with 13 bases between. This CDR3 comprises 14 residues. This chain's CDR3 is CASSSQPILEKLFF. CDR3 DNA sequence: TGTGCCAGCAGTTCACAGCCTATCCTTGAAAAACTGTTTTTT.

The sample holds many counts of this clonotype. The CDR3 protein is CASSLGQHYEQYF. DNA of the CDR3: TGTGCCAGCAGTTTAGGACAACACTACGAGCAGTACTTC. This chain links TRBV12-3 or TRBV12-4 with TRBJ2-7; no reliable D call. V was clipped by 1 base and J by 3 bases, with 7 bases between them. The CDR3 length is 13 residues.